This T cell receptor beta chain is drawn from a study of shared clonotypes between healthy human individuals. Study-level background: Three CD4 naive, three CD4 memory, two CD8 naive and one CD8 memory plate were used per donor.

The CDR3 is 17 amino acids. V lost 1 base to trimming and J lost 5 bases; unmatched junction nucleotides: 5. Germline V gene lookup returns CDR1 LGHNA and CDR2 YSLEER. A CD45RA-negative memory subset and a CD45RA+ naive subset were separated from the CD4+ cells. Remarks on this clone: Its matching antigen is unknown.

Each sorted subset replicate got 200 ng genomic DNA, around 29,000 genomes. Repertoires were generated with immunoSEQ multiplex PCR, while TCRdb's copy carries only in-frame clones and drops some. The table has roughly 2 million clones, more than 90% seen once; the top ten hold about 0.13%. Broader study findings: Sequencing depth was expected to affect clonotype sharing among donors.

The sequenced sample consisted of naive CD4+ T cells sorted from blood. Subset indicated: CD45RA+ positively selected. The chain carries TRBV4-3 and TRBJ2-5, with 15 bases lining up with TRBD2. This sequence originates from a man between 18 and 35 years old in good health. CDR3 coding DNA: TGCGCCAGCAGCCAAGTCCCGGGGACTAGCGGGGGGGAGACCCAGTACTTC. Its translation: CASSQVPGTSGGETQYF.